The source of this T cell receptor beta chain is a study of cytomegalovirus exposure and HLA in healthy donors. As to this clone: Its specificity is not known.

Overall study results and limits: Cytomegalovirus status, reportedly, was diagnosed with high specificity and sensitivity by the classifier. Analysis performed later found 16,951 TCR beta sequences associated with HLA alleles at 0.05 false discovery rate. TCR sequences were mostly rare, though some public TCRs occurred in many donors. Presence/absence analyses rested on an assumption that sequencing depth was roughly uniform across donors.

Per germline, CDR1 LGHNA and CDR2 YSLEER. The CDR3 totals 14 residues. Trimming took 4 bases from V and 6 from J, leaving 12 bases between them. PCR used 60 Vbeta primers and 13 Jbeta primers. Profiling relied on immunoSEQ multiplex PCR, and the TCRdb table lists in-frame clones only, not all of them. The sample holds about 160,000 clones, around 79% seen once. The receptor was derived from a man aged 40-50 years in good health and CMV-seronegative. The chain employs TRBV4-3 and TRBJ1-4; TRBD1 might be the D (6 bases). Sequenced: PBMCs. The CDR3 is CASSPDRFDEKLFF. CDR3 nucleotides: TGCGCCAGCAGCCCAGACAGGTTCGATGAAAAACTGTTTTTT.